The 9 T cell receptor beta chains listed next were all sequenced from one sample in a study of vaccination and CD4 T cells after COVID-19. Treatment of the sample: roughly nine-day PBMC culture with coronavirus spike peptide pools or control peptides (ViraFEST assay). One should note that the unexposed donor's CD4+ T cells were collected before the COVID-19 pandemic (2011-2018). The Oncomine TCR Beta short-read assay sequenced DNA from cultured CD4+ T cells. Via MiXCR, TCRdb re-called the PCR reads, giving one row per CDR3 protein. The table includes 9,000 to 9,500 distinct CDR3 sequences, 31% detected once. Their antigen targets remain unknown. The sample taken for sequencing was CD4+ T cells from blood, cultured in vitro. Every receptor here comes from a human donor in good health.

There are a few counts of this clonotype. The rearrangement links TRBV19 to TRBJ1-1, with 10 bases that match TRBD1. In germline, CDR1 is LNHDA, CDR2 SQIVND (reference sequence). The CDR3 spans 14 residues. V was pared by 9 bases and J by 6 bases, with 10 bases of the junction left unmatched. The CDR3 here is CASGRGQGFPEAFF. The CDR3 region has the DNA TGTGCCAGCGGCCGGGGACAGGGGTTCCCTGAAGCTTTCTTT.

V gene TRBV12-3 or TRBV12-4 combines with J gene TRBJ2-1, with D unclear. V lost 5 bases and J lost 8, with 7 bases in between. The CDR3 length is 11 residues. The CDR3 coding sequence is TGTGCCAGCAGTCCACGCTATGAGCAGTTCTTC. It yields the protein CASSPRYEQFF.

This chain connects TRBV6-1 to TRBJ1-2, with D perhaps matching TRBD1 (5 bases). The V gene lost 6 bases and the J gene lost 6 bases, with 14 bases spanning the gap. CDR1 is MNHNS, CDR2 SASEGT, per germline. This CDR3 region has 13 residues. The chain's CDR3 is CASRSRTFDGYTF. Here the CDR3 DNA reads TGTGCCAGCAGATCCAGGACATTCGATGGCTACACCTTC.

A single count supports this clonotype. This chain connects TRBV30 to TRBJ2-7, with TRBD2 as a possible D gene (5 bases). The CDR3 spans 12 residues. Germline CDR1 reads GTSNPN; CDR2 reads SVGIG (reference sequence). The germline V and J ends were trimmed by 5 bases and 2 bases, with 10 bases remaining between them. This CDR3 reads CAWRESPYEQYF. The CDR3 nucleotides read TGTGCCTGGCGGGAATCTCCCTACGAGCAGTACTTC.

For the CDR3, the DNA is TGTGCCAGTACCGGACACCTTGAAGCTTTCTTT. Its protein is CASTGHLEAFF. The V call is TRBV19, the J call TRBJ1-1; a possible D gene is TRBD1 (5 bases). The CDR3 loop spans 11 amino acids. Trimming pared 7 bases from V and 7 bases from J, leaving 10 bases between. CDR1 and CDR2 from the germline V gene are LNHDA and SQIVND (reference sequence).

V usage is TRBV19 and J usage is TRBJ1-1; TRBD1 aligns across 10 bases. CDR1 LNHDA and CDR2 SQIVND come from the germline V gene (reference sequence). The CDR3 consists of 13 residues. V was pared by 9 bases and J by 3 bases, with 4 bases of the junction left unmatched. The CDR3 loop is CASRDRGDTEAFF. The CDR3 region has the DNA TGTGCCAGCCGGGACAGGGGAGACACTGAAGCTTTCTTT.

This chain uses TRBV4-2 with TRBJ1-1, with a tentative D call TRBD1 (5 bases). The V end was cut by 0 bases, the J end by 9 bases, with 14 bases between. The CDR3 is 14 residues long. Germline V lookup: CDR1 LGHNA, CDR2 YNFKEQ. CDR3 coding DNA: TGTGCCAGCAGCCAAGATAGGCATAAGGGGAAAGCTTTCTTT. Its protein product is CASSQDRHKGKAFF.

The gene calls are TRBV15 and TRBJ2-3, with 8 positions matching TRBD1. The CDR3 extends over 15 amino acids. Per the germline V gene, CDR1 is LNHNV and CDR2 is YYDKDF (reference sequence). Trimming took 8 bases from V and 0 from J; bases not matched to a gene: 7. The CDR3 DNA reads TGTGCCACCCTCCGCGACAGGGGTAGCACAGATACGCAGTATTTT. It encodes CATLRDRGSTDTQYF. The full variable domain, completed using reference TRBV15 and TRBJ2-3, is DAMVIQNPRYQVTQFGKPVTLSCSQTLNHNVMYWYQQKSSQAPKLLFHYYDKDFNNEADTPDNFQSRRPNTSFCFLDIRSPGLGDTAMYLCATLRDRGSTDTQYFGPGTRLTVL.

The V gene is TRBV11-3, the J gene TRBJ2-1; D gene unclear. CDR1 is SGHNT, CDR2 YENEEA, per germline. With 2 bases removed from V and 7 bases from J, the gap between germline ends came to 9 bases. The CDR3 contains 13 residues. CDR3 residues: CASSLNLVNEQFF. DNA of the CDR3: TGTGCCAGCAGCTTAAATCTCGTTAATGAGCAGTTCTTC.